Each of the 3 T cell receptor beta chains below was sequenced from the same sample in a study of cytomegalovirus exposure and HLA in healthy donors. Primers included in the PCR were 60 Vbeta and 13 Jbeta primers. Assay: immunoSEQ multiplex PCR; the TCRdb copy retains only in-frame clones and omits some. The data hold some 140,000 clones, with 55% to 75% observed a single time. The sample comprised PBMCs. Receptors originate from a man aged 50 or older in good health and CMV-seropositive.

This clone was recorded only once. V usage is TRBV14 and J usage is TRBJ2-1; TRBD2 matches 7 bases. V lost 4 bases and J lost 6; bases outside the gene matches: 12. CDR3 length: 16 residues. The germline gives CDR1 SGHDN, CDR2 FVKESK. CDR3 loop: CASSLWGGRSGNEQFF. DNA for the CDR3: TGTGCCAGCAGCCTCTGGGGGGGAAGGAGTGGCAATGAGCAGTTCTTC. Variable domain in full (rest from reference TRBV14 and TRBJ2-1): EAGVTQFPSHSVIEKGQTVTLRCDPISGHDNLYWYRRVMGKEIKFLLHFVKESKQDESGMPNNRFLAERTGGTYSTLKVQPAELEDSGVYFCASSLWGGRSGNEQFFGPGTRLTVL.

This clone was detected only a few times. This rearrangement joins TRBV4-1 to TRBJ1-1, with TRBD1 identical over 8 bases. Germline-derived CDR1 and CDR2 are MGHRA and YSYEKL. The CDR3 spans 17 residues. Unmatched junction bases numbered 7, after V lost 0 bases and J lost 1 base. The CDR3 loop is CASSQDMAGGPNTEAFF. The CDR3 DNA reads TGCGCCAGCAGCCAAGATATGGCAGGGGGCCCGAACACTGAAGCTTTCTTT.

This chain joins TRBV5-4 and TRBJ2-5; a weak D match, TRBD2 (6 bases). Germline V lookup: CDR1 SGHNT, CDR2 YYREEE (reference sequence). The CDR3 spans 14 residues. Trimming removed 4 bases at V and 1 base at J, with 11 bases between. The CDR3 reads CASSLQGGQETQYF. DNA of the CDR3: TGTGCCAGCAGCCTTCAGGGAGGCCAAGAGACCCAGTACTTC.